The text below deals with one TCR beta chain. Antigen: not known. The CDR3 is 16 residues long. In germline, CDR1 is SNHLY, CDR2 FYNNEI. V dropped 1 base and J dropped 6 bases, with 16 bases sitting between them. A single record per CDR3 protein comes from TCRdb applying MiXCR to the reads. Of 570,000 or so distinct CDR3 sequences in the sample, around 40% were seen once. The data originate from a study of T cell repertoires in cytomegalovirus infection. Study details: Used in the study were CMV epitopes, some recently identified and HLA-C-restricted, others well-studied and HLA-B-restricted. It was the public TCR beta signatures that indicated both CMV infection and matching HLA type. Study findings and constraints: The study identified carriers of CMV plus the relevant HLA from cumulative public TCR beta family frequency.

The clonotype originates from a human donor in good health (CMV status not recorded). Some clones in this sample may be carry-over from other donors' samples. The sample was cultured PBMCs, taken from culture after CMV antigen stimulation. The chain links TRBV2 to TRBJ2-1, with D perhaps assigned TRBD1 or TRBD2 (6 bases each). CDR3 DNA sequence: TGTGCCAGCAGTGAAGGTCTAGGACGGGGGCGCAATGAGCAGTTCTTC. Protein product: CASSEGLGRGRNEQFF.